The 30 T cell receptor beta chains listed next were all sequenced from one sample in a study of blood T cells in healthy people across ages. Then a second PCR, running about 7 to 11 cycles, was carried out with a sample-barcoded 5' primer and a J-beta primer mix. TCRdb reanalysed the 5' RACE reads using MiXCR and keeps one entry per CDR3 protein. The sample lists 1.5 million to 1.9 million distinct CDR3 sequences, 40% to 45% occurring once. The sample taken for sequencing was blood. These TCRs come from a woman between 18 and 29 years old in good health.

Only one count was recorded for this clonotype. The CDR3 nucleotides read TGTGCCAGCAGTCCCAGAGAGGTATCAACTAATGAAAAACTGTTTTTT. This codes for CASSPREVSTNEKLFF. J is TRBJ1-4 and V is TRBV12-3 or TRBV12-4; D not resolved. V dropped 5 bases and J dropped 0 bases, with 13 bases sitting between them. The CDR3 has 16 residues.

This clonotype was observed a single time. This rearrangement joins TRBV7-8 to TRBJ2-2; weak D call: TRBD1 (5 bases). CDR3 length: 15 amino acids. The germline CDR1 and CDR2 sequences are SGHVS and FQNEAQ. V lost 7 bases and J lost 3, with 15 bases in between. CDR3 nucleotides: TGTGCCAGCACCTCCCTCAGGGTGGACACCGGGGAGCTGTTTTTT. Translating it yields CASTSLRVDTGELFF.

The chain recombines TRBV29-1 with TRBJ1-5; D is unclear. V dropped 8 bases and J dropped 3 bases, with 14 bases sitting between them. CDR3 size: 13 residues. The germline gives CDR1 SQVTM, CDR2 ANQGSEA. DNA of the CDR3: TGCAGCATCCGGACCTTACACAATCAGCCCCAGCATTTT. This gives the protein CSIRTLHNQPQHF.

The chain has TRBV6-5 and TRBJ2-3; tentative D call: TRBD1 (5 bases). Germline V gives CDR1 MNHEY, CDR2 SVGAGI. The CDR3 is made up of 14 amino acids. V gave up 8 bases and J gave up 0 bases, with 12 bases separating them. DNA of the CDR3: TGTGCCAGCGGTTTGGGGCTCAGCACAGATACGCAGTATTTT. Translation: CASGLGLSTDTQYF.

This clonotype turned up a few times. The chain carries TRBV5-1 and TRBJ2-1, with 13 bases identical to TRBD2. Germline CDR1 reads SGHRS; CDR2 reads YFSETQ. This CDR3 contains 15 residues. The trim removed 0 bases at V and 9 bases at J, leaving 3 bases unmatched. The CDR3 spells CASSLGTSGGAEQFF. CDR3 DNA: TGCGCCAGCAGCTTGGGCACTAGCGGGGGGGCTGAGCAGTTCTTC.

This sequence joins TRBV7-2 and TRBJ1-5; 11 bases map to TRBD1. The CDR3 totals 19 residues. V gave up 0 bases and J gave up 0 bases; unmatched junction bases: 7. CDR1 and CDR2 (germline): SGHTA, FQGNSA. The CDR3 loop reads CASSLAAGTGGYSNQPQHF. The DNA of the CDR3 is TGTGCCAGCAGCTTAGCCGCCGGGACAGGGGGTTATAGCAATCAGCCCCAGCATTTT.

The gene calls are TRBV7-9 and TRBJ1-4; a weak D match, TRBD1 (6 bases). The CDR3 extends over 15 amino acids. CDR1 and CDR2 from the germline V gene are SEHNR and FQNEAQ (reference sequence). Trimming cost V 1 base and J 8 bases, with 14 bases left between them. CDR3 sequence (DNA): TGTGCCAGCAGCTTAGGCGCCAGGGGAGAGGAAAAACTGTTTTTT. Amino acids: CASSLGARGEEKLFF. The whole variable domain, remainder taken from reference TRBV7-9 and TRBJ1-4, is DTGVSQNPRHKITKRGQNVTFRCDPISEHNRLYWYRQTLGQGPEFLTYFQNEAQLEKSRLLSDRFSAERPKGSFSTLEIQRTEQGDSAMYLCASSLGARGEEKLFFGSGTQLSVL.

The V gene is TRBV5-6, the J gene TRBJ2-5; D gene uncertain. This CDR3 region has 14 residues. With 5 bases removed from V and 5 bases from J, the gap between germline ends came to 16 bases. In germline, CDR1 is SGHDT, CDR2 YYEEEE. This CDR3 reads CASRESGLGETQYF. The CDR3 nucleotides are TGTGCCAGCAGGGAGTCGGGCCTTGGGGAGACCCAGTACTTC.

CDR3 nucleotides: TGTGCCACCAGCAGTGACAGGCCCTGGGGCACAGATACGCAGTATTTT. The encoded protein is CATSSDRPWGTDTQYF. The rearrangement links TRBV15 to TRBJ2-3; a possible D gene is TRBD1 (6 bases). CDR1 is LNHNV, CDR2 YYDKDF, per germline (reference sequence). The V end lost 3 bases, the J end lost 1 base, and 14 bases lay between the germline ends. This CDR3 has 16 amino acids.

This clonotype was counted only a few times. The genes are TRBV3-1 and TRBJ2-3; 10 nucleotides line up with TRBD2. Germline assignment: CDR1 LGHDT and CDR2 YNNKEL (reference sequence). V shed 5 bases, J shed 5 bases, and the junction held 10 bases outside the gene matches. CDR3 length: 16 residues. CDR3 nucleotides: TGTGCCAGCAGCAAGGCTCTAGCGGGAGCCCTAGATACGCAGTATTTT. Translated, it gives CASSKALAGALDTQYF.

The rearrangement uses TRBV20-1 and TRBJ2-1; D is unresolved. The CDR3 has 17 residues. V lost 0 bases and J lost 0, with 15 bases in between. Germline CDR1 and CDR2: DFQATT and SNEGSKA (reference sequence). Here the CDR3 reads CSARDRGRASSYNEQFF. The CDR3, as DNA: TGCAGTGCTAGAGATAGAGGCCGGGCAAGCTCCTACAATGAGCAGTTCTTC.

For this clonotype: A junction end diverges from the germline sequence, so it may reflect a read error. This chain connects TRBV10-3 to TRBJ2-3; D is possibly TRBD2 (5 bases). This CDR3 region has 16 residues. The germline V gene has CDR1 ENHRY and CDR2 SYGVKD. The CDR3 DNA reads as TGTGTCATCAGTCAGGCCCAACCGGGAAGAAAAGATACGCAGTATTTT. Its translation is CVISQAQPGRKDTQYF.

The V gene is TRBV7-2, the J gene TRBJ2-3; 8 nucleotides agree with TRBD1. The V gene end was trimmed by 3 bases and the J gene end by 2 bases; junction bases not matched to a gene: 7. The germline gives CDR1 SGHTA, CDR2 FQGNSA. The CDR3 loop spans 16 amino acids. As DNA, the CDR3 is TGTGCCAGCAGCTTTCCCGACAGGGGAGCCACAGATACGCAGTATTTT. Its translation: CASSFPDRGATDTQYF. The whole variable domain, filled in from reference TRBV7-2 and TRBJ2-3, reads GAGVSQSPSNKVTEKGKDVELRCDPISGHTALYWYRQSLGQGLEFLIYFQGNSAPDKSGLPSDRFSAERTGGSVSTLTIQRTQQEDSAVYLCASSFPDRGATDTQYFGPGTRLTVL.

This clonotype appeared many times. The rearrangement joins TRBV29-1 to TRBJ2-1; D perhaps matches TRBD2 (5 bases). The CDR3 is made up of 11 amino acids. The germline CDR1 and CDR2 sequences are SQVTM and ANQGSEA. Trimming pared 4 bases from V and 7 bases from J, leaving 8 bases between. The CDR3 loop reads CSVGGGNEQFF. CDR3 nucleotide sequence: TGCAGCGTTGGTGGAGGAAATGAGCAGTTCTTC.

This clonotype has only a few counts. The V and J genes are TRBV5-5 and TRBJ2-5; the D is unclear. The CDR3 covers 14 residues. V was pared by 3 bases and J by 2 bases, with 11 bases between. Germline V gene data show CDR1 as SGHKS and CDR2 as YYEKEE (reference sequence). For the CDR3, the DNA is TGTGCCAGCAGCTGGGCCACTCTACAAGAGACCCAGTACTTC. This encodes CASSWATLQETQYF.

The genes are TRBV12-3 or TRBV12-4 and TRBJ2-6; D gene unclear. The CDR3 has 16 residues. Trimming took off 7 bases at V and 0 bases at J, with 13 bases between the two ends. CDR3 DNA: TGTGCCAGCAATCTTGTAGGCGTCTCTGGGGCCAACGTCCTGACTTTC. This sequence encodes CASNLVGVSGANVLTF.

The chain couples TRBV29-1 to TRBJ2-2; D is undetermined. Trimming removed 7 bases from V and 0 bases from J, with 12 bases in between. CDR1 and CDR2 (germline): SQVTM, ANQGSEA. This CDR3 contains 14 residues. DNA of the CDR3: TGCAGCGCACCCGGGCCCTCGAACACCGGGGAGCTGTTTTTT. It yields the protein CSAPGPSNTGELFF.

Details on this clonotype: This may come from a read error, since a much larger clone is one base off. The genes are TRBV20-1 and TRBJ2-7, with D hard to call. Per germline, CDR1 DFQATT and CDR2 SNEGSKA (reference sequence). Between the trimmed V and J ends, which lost 3 bases and 4 bases, there was a span of 4 bases. CDR3 size: 10 residues. This chain's CDR3 is CSASQYEQYF. The CDR3 DNA reads TGCAGTGCTAGCCAATACGAGCAGTACTTC.

J is TRBJ2-3 and V is TRBV5-1; 7 bases map to TRBD1. Losses at the gene ends were 3 bases for V and 1 base for J; bases not matched to a gene: 8. The CDR3 extends over 16 amino acids. Looked up from germline, CDR1 is SGHRS and CDR2 is YFSETQ. This CDR3 reads CASSSTGERGTDTQYF. DNA of the CDR3: TGCGCCAGCAGCTCCACAGGGGAAAGGGGCACAGATACGCAGTATTTT. Variable domain in full (rest from reference TRBV5-1 and TRBJ2-3): KAGVTQTPRYLIKTRGQQVTLSCSPISGHRSVSWYQQTPGQGLQFLFEYFSETQRNKGNFPGRFSGRQFSNSRSEMNVSTLELGDSALYLCASSSTGERGTDTQYFGPGTRLTVL.

CDR3 sequence (DNA): TGCGCCAGCCAACCGGATGGGAATGTCTCCTACGAGCAGTACTTC. Amino acid sequence: CASQPDGNVSYEQYF. J is TRBJ2-4 and V is TRBV10-1; D ambiguous. The J call may be mistaken, given a closer DNA end match to TRBJ2-7. The CDR3 runs to 15 residues. Germline assignment: CDR1 WNHNN and CDR2 SYGVQD (reference sequence).

The chain links TRBV7-9 to TRBJ1-2; 7 positions agree with TRBD1. V lost 4 bases, J lost 1 base, and 9 bases stayed unmatched. The V gene's germline CDR1 is SEHNR and CDR2 FQNEAQ (reference sequence). The CDR3 is made up of 16 amino acids. CDR3 DNA sequence: TGTGCCAGCAGCTCATCAGACAGGGAGATTAACTATGGCTACACCTTC. Protein product: CASSSSDREINYGYTF.

Only a few counts were recorded for this clonotype. V usage is TRBV6-6 and J usage is TRBJ1-4; no definite D call. V gave up 5 bases and J gave up 8 bases, with 15 bases separating them. In germline, CDR1 is MNHNY, CDR2 SVGAGI (reference sequence). The CDR3 has 14 residues. As DNA, the CDR3 is TGTGCCAGCAGTCCTATGGGTGGGATGGAAAAACTGTTTTTT. As protein: CASSPMGGMEKLFF.

This clonotype has a count of ten or more. V and J are TRBV6-5 and TRBJ2-1, with TRBD1 identical over 8 bases. The CDR3 spans 15 residues. J was trimmed by 6 bases and V by 0 bases; bases with no gene match: 4. Per the germline V gene, CDR1 is MNHEY and CDR2 is SVGAGI. The CDR3 bases are TGTGCCAGCAGTTACTCAGGACAGGGCACCAATGAGCAGTTCTTC. Protein sequence: CASSYSGQGTNEQFF.

This clonotype appeared once. The chain carries TRBV6-6 and TRBJ1-4; possible D gene TRBD1, 5 bases. Germline V gives CDR1 MNHNY, CDR2 SVGAGI (reference sequence). The ends were cut back, 6 bases at V and 6 bases at J, with 20 bases in the middle. This CDR3 contains 16 residues. CDR3 residues: CASSRPRGVLDEKLFF. The CDR3 region has the DNA TGTGCCAGCAGCAGACCAAGGGGCGTGCTTGATGAAAAACTGTTTTTT.

In regard to this clonotype: This clone may be a read error of a much larger clone one base away. This chain joins TRBV7-3 and TRBJ2-5, with TRBD2 matching over 7 bases. CDR3 length equals 13 residues. Germline V CDR1 and CDR2: SGHTA, FQGTGA. The CDR3, as DNA: TGTGCCAGCAGCCCAAGCGGGACCAGCGAGCAGTGCTTC. Amino acid sequence: CASSPSGTSEQCF.

CDR3 sequence (DNA): TGTGCCAGCAGCTTCGACAGTTCCAAAAACATTCAGTACTTC. The encoded protein is CASSFDSSKNIQYF. The chain links TRBV7-2 to TRBJ2-4; a weak D match, TRBD1 (5 bases). V gave up 3 bases and J gave up 2 bases, with 8 bases separating them. The CDR3 loop spans 14 amino acids. The germline V gene encodes CDR1 SGHTA and CDR2 FQGNSA.

The J gene is TRBJ2-7, the V gene TRBV29-1, with a tentative D call TRBD2 (6 bases). The length of the CDR3 is 12 residues. CDR1 is SQVTM, CDR2 ANQGSEA, per germline. V was clipped by 5 bases and J by 7 bases, with 15 bases between them. The CDR3 spells CSVSRGDNEQYF. DNA for the CDR3: TGCAGCGTTTCGCGGGGTGACAATGAGCAGTACTTC.

The chain combines TRBV7-9 with TRBJ2-7; 11 bases are shared with TRBD1. V was clipped by 5 bases and J by 0 bases; unmatched bases: 6. The CDR3 length is 16 residues. Germline CDR1 is SEHNR and CDR2 is FQNEAQ (reference sequence). CDR3 loop: CASSTGQGVFSYEQYF. The DNA of the CDR3 is TGTGCCAGCAGCACGGGACAGGGGGTTTTCTCCTACGAGCAGTACTTC.

This clonotype came up a few times. V gene TRBV3-1 combines with J gene TRBJ2-7, with D possibly matching TRBD2 (5 bases). The CDR3 has 14 amino acids. Trimming pared 4 bases from V and 2 bases from J, leaving 12 bases between. Looked up from germline, CDR1 is LGHDT and CDR2 is YNNKEL (reference sequence). The CDR3, as DNA: TGTGCCAGCAGCCCCACCGGGAACGCCTACGAGCAGTACTTC. As protein: CASSPTGNAYEQYF.

V is TRBV28 and J is TRBJ2-5, with 7 bases identical to TRBD2. Germline assignment: CDR1 MDHEN and CDR2 SYDVKM. V lost 5 bases, J lost 5 bases, and 14 bases stayed unmatched. The CDR3 has 16 residues. The CDR3 here is CASSLRREKPPETQYF. The CDR3 DNA sequence: TGTGCCAGCAGTCTAAGGCGGGAGAAACCCCCCGAGACCCAGTACTTC.